Listed below are T cell receptor beta chains from one sample, sequenced in a study of T cells after yellow fever vaccination. TCRdb redid the calling of the 5' RACE reads with MiXCR, one entry per CDR3 protein. The sample has about 30,000 distinct CDR3 sequences, roughly 4.5% seen once. Sequences were derived from CD8+ T cells sorted from PBMCs, sampled 5 days after the yellow fever booster vaccination. The receptors come from a man aged 30 to 45 who received the YFV17D yellow fever vaccine. Each CDR3 is given with its conserved first and last residue. D genes are given only for firm matches. Clone size is shown for a subset of rows, as once, few, many or a class of expanded clone.

>TRBJ2-5|TRBV20-1|TRBD2|many
CSATAGDLETQYF
TGCAGTGCTACAGCGGGAGACTTGGAGACCCAGTACTTC
>TRBJ2-7|TRBV6-5|-|many
CASSYSPTTYEQYF
TGTGCCAGCAGTTACTCCCCTACCACCTACGAGCAGTACTTC
>TRBJ1-5|TRBV27|-|many
CASSLSPPGVINPQHF
TGTGCCAGCAGTTTATCCCCACCCGGGGTAATCAATCCCCAGCATTTT
>TRBJ2-7|TRBV4-3|-|many
CASSQDSSSYEQYF
TGCGCCAGCAGCCAAGATTCCAGCAGCTACGAGCAGTACTTC
>TRBJ2-5|TRBV11-2|TRBD2|-
CASSSGLPTSGRPEETQYF
TGTGCCAGCAGCTCGGGCCTGCCGACTAGCGGGAGACCCGAAGAGACCCAGTACTTC
>TRBJ2-7|TRBV2|-|many
CASSGVPSYEQYF
TGTGCCAGCAGTGGGGTCCCCTCCTACGAGCAGTACTTC
>TRBJ1-2|TRBV12-3/TRBV12-4|TRBD1|many
CASSPPHTGAYGYTF
TGTGCCAGCAGCCCTCCCCACACAGGGGCCTATGGCTACACCTTC
>TRBJ1-1|TRBV20-1|-|many
CSARDVGGSEAFF
TGCAGTGCTAGGGACGTTGGTGGATCGGAAGCTTTCTTT
>TRBJ1-1|TRBV6-6|TRBD1|many
CASSSGQASEAFF
TGTGCCAGCAGTTCAGGACAGGCTAGTGAAGCTTTCTTT
>TRBJ2-3|TRBV6-5|TRBD1|medium-sized
CASSYSGAGGKDTQYF
TGTGCCAGCAGTTACTCCGGGGCAGGGGGCAAAGATACGCAGTATTTT
>TRBJ2-1|TRBV10-2|TRBD1|many
CASVGQGNYNEQFF
TGCGCCAGCGTGGGACAGGGTAACTACAATGAGCAGTTCTTC
>TRBJ2-7|TRBV4-3|TRBD1|many
CASSQESWGQGFNEQYF
TGCGCCAGCAGCCAAGAGTCATGGGGACAGGGGTTCAACGAGCAGTACTTC
>TRBJ2-3|TRBV12-3/TRBV12-4|-|many
CASIAATDTQYF
TGTGCCAGCATCGCGGCCACAGATACGCAGTATTTT
>TRBJ2-1|TRBV11-2|TRBD2|many
CASSLGPIERGYNEQFF
TGTGCCAGCAGCTTAGGCCCTATAGAGCGGGGCTACAATGAGCAGTTCTTC
>TRBJ1-5|TRBV2|-|medium-sized
CASSDVAGQIFALGNQPQHF
TGTGCCAGCAGTGATGTGGCAGGACAAATTTTCGCCCTGGGGAATCAGCCCCAGCATTTT
>TRBJ2-5|TRBV11-2|-|many
CASSSGTHGWGETQYF
TGTGCCAGCAGCTCCGGGACCCACGGGTGGGGAGAGACCCAGTACTTC
>TRBJ2-1|TRBV5-1|-|many
CASSLRPGHRTDEQFF
TGCGCCAGCAGTCTTAGACCGGGACACCGGACGGATGAGCAGTTCTTC
>TRBJ2-5|TRBV11-2|-|many
CASSLGGTLQETQYF
TGTGCCAGCAGCTTAGGGGGGACACTTCAAGAGACCCAGTACTTC
>TRBJ2-5|TRBV7-9|-|many
CASSSGQETQYF
TGTGCCAGCAGCTCCGGCCAAGAGACCCAGTACTTC
>TRBJ1-2|TRBV20-1|-|many
CSAPRTDGYGYTF
TGCAGTGCCCCCCGGACCGATGGCTATGGCTACACCTTC
>TRBJ2-7|TRBV2|TRBD2|many
CASRAEAGGEQYF
TGTGCCAGCAGGGCAGAGGCGGGAGGCGAGCAGTACTTC
>TRBJ2-7|TRBV4-3|-|many
CASSPNRFRYEQYF
TGCGCCAGCAGCCCCAACCGTTTTAGGTACGAGCAGTACTTC
>TRBJ2-1|TRBV5-6|TRBD2|many
CASSLTLAGPNEQFF
TGTGCCAGCAGCTTGACTCTAGCGGGGCCGAATGAGCAGTTCTTC
>TRBJ1-2|TRBV5-4|TRBD1|-
CASSLEAGTGFGYTF
TGTGCCAGCAGCTTGGAGGCGGGGACAGGGTTTGGCTACACCTTC
>TRBJ2-1|TRBV7-2|TRBD2|many
CASATTSGSNEQFF
TGTGCCAGCGCGACGACTAGCGGGAGTAATGAGCAGTTCTTC
>TRBJ2-2|TRBV20-1|-|many
CSAPPRSPNTGELFF
TGCAGTGCTCCCCCCCGGTCCCCGAACACCGGGGAGCTGTTTTTT
>TRBJ2-1|TRBV2|TRBD2|-
CTLCLELAGLGDLYNEQFF
TGTACCCTCTGTTTAGAACTAGCGGGCTTGGGGGACCTTTACAATGAGCAGTTCTTC
>TRBJ2-7|TRBV2|-|many
CASSDPAGIVYEQYF
TGTGCCAGCAGTGATCCGGCGGGAATCGTGTACGAGCAGTACTTC
>TRBJ2-5|TRBV7-6|-|many
CASSLAPVVQETQYF
TGTGCCAGCAGCTTAGCGCCGGTGGTCCAAGAGACCCAGTACTTC
>TRBJ2-7|TRBV7-2|-|many
CASSLLGYEQYF
TGTGCCAGCAGCTTACTAGGCTACGAGCAGTACTTC
>TRBJ2-7|TRBV7-6|-|many
CASSPRDYEQYF
TGTGCCAGCAGCCCCCGAGATTACGAGCAGTACTTC
>TRBJ2-1|TRBV10-3|-|-
CAISESGEYMNNEQFF
TGTGCCATCAGTGAGTCGGGAGAGTATATGAACAATGAGCAGTTCTTC